These 9 T cell receptor beta chains share one sample of origin, sequenced in a study of shared clonotypes between healthy human individuals. Generated by immunoSEQ multiplex PCR, the TCRdb table keeps only in-frame clones and is missing some. The sample includes over a million clones, 70% to 80% seen only once; the top ten take roughly 1.5%. The material sequenced was memory CD4+ T cells sorted from blood. Sample subset: CD45RA-negative fraction. These receptor sequences come from a man between 18 and 35 years old in good health.

The chain is built from TRBV30 and TRBJ1-2; no definite D call. CDR1 is GTSNPN, CDR2 SVGIG, per germline (reference sequence). V dropped 5 bases and J dropped 4 bases, with 20 bases sitting between them. The CDR3 is 15 residues long. The CDR3 DNA follows: TGTGCCTGGCAACGGCCACTCATCTCATCCTATGGCTACACCTTC. Residues: CAWQRPLISSYGYTF.

The rearrangement links TRBV4-1 to TRBJ1-2, with TRBD1 matching over 9 bases. J lost 8 bases, V lost 1 base, and 8 bases had no gene match. The CDR3 covers 15 residues. The germline V gene has CDR1 MGHRA and CDR2 YSYEKL. The CDR3 DNA is TGCGCCAGCAGCCAAGGGGAACAGGGGGCTAGAGGCTACACCTTC. Its translation is CASSQGEQGARGYTF.

The CDR3, as DNA: TGCGCCAGCAGCTTTCGGACAGCCTCCTACGAGCAGTACTTC. Its translation: CASSFRTASYEQYF. The chain uses TRBV5-1 and TRBJ2-7, with a possible D match to TRBD1 (6 bases). V was shortened by 2 bases and J by 0 bases, with 9 bases between the two germline ends. This CDR3 is 14 amino acids long. Germline V lookup: CDR1 SGHRS, CDR2 YFSETQ.

The chain is built from TRBV6-1 and TRBJ2-3, with 11 bases identical to TRBD2. The CDR3 sequence is 15 residues long. The junction had 6 bases not matched to a gene; V was cut back by 3 bases and J by 7 bases. From germline, CDR1 is MNHNS and CDR2 SASEGT. CDR3 amino acids: CASSEGTSGRNTQYF. In DNA, the CDR3 is TGTGCCAGCAGTGAGGGAACTAGCGGGAGAAATACGCAGTATTTT.

About this clone itself: At the DNA level, this CDR3 is encoded by other sequences in the same sample as well. The chain links TRBV7-2 to TRBJ2-7; D unclear. The CDR3 covers 13 residues. Deletions cut 2 bases from V and 2 bases from J, with 7 bases between. Germline V CDR1 and CDR2: SGHTA, FQGNSA. The CDR3 nucleotides are TGTGCCAGCAGCTTAAGAGGAGCCTACGAGCAGTACTTC. It is translated as CASSLRGAYEQYF.

This clone was counted only a few times. This CDR3 is also generated by other DNA sequences in the sample. The chain couples TRBV2 to TRBJ1-6; D is uncertain. This CDR3 region has 15 residues. The ends were cut back, 3 bases at V and 5 bases at J, with 11 bases in the middle. Germline CDR1 is SNHLY and CDR2 is FYNNEI. The CDR3, as DNA: TGTGCCAGCAGTGACAGTGGGAATAATAATTCACCCCTCCACTTT. This codes for CASSDSGNNNSPLHF.

This clone was recorded a few times. Other DNA sequences in the sample encode the same CDR3. The genes are TRBV7-2 and TRBJ1-1; D gene ambiguous. Germline CDR1 and CDR2: SGHTA and FQGNSA. The CDR3 has 13 amino acids. V lost 5 bases and J lost 2, with 9 bases in between. This chain's CDR3 is CASSLNRNTEAFF. CDR3 in DNA: TGTGCCAGCAGCCTGAACAGAAACACTGAAGCTTTCTTT.

V is TRBV11-2 and J is TRBJ2-5, with 10 bases matching TRBD2. V was clipped by 5 bases and J by 3 bases; unmatched bases: 9. The CDR3 runs 16 residues. The germline CDR1 and CDR2 sequences are SGHAT and FQNNGV. The chain's CDR3 is CASSLSGGLPKETQYF. CDR3 nucleotide sequence: TGTGCCAGCAGCCTTAGCGGGGGGCTACCAAAAGAGACCCAGTACTTC.

The gene calls are TRBV19 and TRBJ1-5; 7 bases are a match to TRBD1. Germline V gene sequence: CDR1 LNHDA, CDR2 SQIVND (reference sequence). The length of the CDR3 is 16 residues. Trimming at V came to 6 bases and at J to 4 bases, leaving 12 bases not matched to a gene. CDR3: CASRSWNRGDNQPQHF. The CDR3 DNA is TGTGCCAGTAGATCCTGGAACAGGGGCGATAATCAGCCCCAGCATTTT.